The clone carrying this T cell receptor (beta chain) showed up just a few times. Its antigen is unidentified. The source of the sample is a study of cytomegalovirus exposure and HLA in healthy donors. The study, taken as a whole, reports: In an earlier analysis, in some 500 donors, most V segments appeared productive either ~87% or ~30% of the time. Reportedly, a later analysis found an Asian-associated ancestry cluster had fewer N-insertions than the approximately 670-donor mean. An analysis was carried out at a later point. It showed that HLA-associated TCR beta chains were more clonally expanded than equally common non-associated chains. According to reports, the classifier identified cytomegalovirus status with high specificity and sensitivity.

The germline V and J ends were trimmed by 9 bases and 3 bases, with 15 bases remaining between them. The CDR3 has 13 amino acids. Germline V gene data show CDR1 as WNHNN and CDR2 as SYGVQD (reference sequence). Researchers ran the PCR with 60 Vbeta and 13 Jbeta primers. TCRdb's copy holds only in-frame clones and misses some; the assay was immunoSEQ multiplex PCR. The sample shows approximately 130,000 clones, 75% to 85% of them seen only once. The receptor was derived from a woman aged 40 to 49 in good health and CMV-seronegative. The chain links TRBV10-1 to TRBJ2-7, with D possibly TRBD1 on 5 matching bases. Sequencing was carried out using PBMCs. CDR3: CASSQGRNYEQYF. CDR3 DNA: TGCGCCAGTTCGCAGGGAAGAAACTACGAGCAGTACTTC.